Listed below are T cell receptor beta chains from one sample, sequenced in a study of cytomegalovirus exposure and HLA in healthy donors. Here immunoSEQ multiplex PCR was the method, and the copy in TCRdb shows in-frame clones only, minus some. The data hold some 65,000 clones, with approximately 78% observed a single time. Sequencing input: PBMCs. These receptors all stem from a girl aged 5-17 years in good health and CMV-seropositive. Each CDR3 is given with its conserved first and last residue. A D gene is named only where the DNA matches it firmly. The size field is filled for only some rows; it gives once, few, many or a size class.

TRBJ1-4,TRBV6-4,.,.,15,CASSGLLRRGEKLFF,TGTGCCAGCAGTGGCCTACTCCGAAGGGGAGAAAAACTGTTTTTT
TRBJ2-3,TRBV29-1,.,.,14,CSAPTGLAADTQYF,TGCAGCGCCCCAACGGGTCTAGCCGCAGATACGCAGTATTTT
TRBJ1-1,TRBV2,.,.,15,CASSEAGGRVTEAFF,TGTGCCAGCAGTGAGGCGGGGGGCAGAGTCACTGAAGCTTTCTTT
TRBJ2-7,TRBV11-2,.,.,15,CASSLDDPVSYEQYF,TGTGCCAGCAGCTTAGATGATCCAGTGTCCTACGAGCAGTACTTC
TRBJ1-5,TRBV19,TRBD1,.,14,CASRGQRSNQPQHF,TGTGCCAGTCGGGGACAGCGGAGCAATCAGCCCCAGCATTTT
TRBJ1-2,TRBV12-5,.,.,15,CASGLSISTNYGYTF,TGTGCTAGTGGTTTGAGCATCTCCACTAACTATGGCTACACCTTC
TRBJ2-1,TRBV29-1,TRBD2,.,14,CSVEPGLADNEQFF,TGCAGCGTTGAACCGGGACTAGCGGACAATGAGCAGTTCTTC
TRBJ2-1,TRBV4-2,TRBD2,.,16,CASSQTTSGTYNEQFF,TGTGCCAGCAGCCAAACGACTAGCGGGACCTACAATGAGCAGTTCTTC
TRBJ1-1,TRBV5-1,.,.,13,CASSSQGNTEAFF,TGCGCCAGCAGCTCCCAGGGTAACACTGAAGCTTTCTTT
TRBJ1-1,TRBV30,.,.,11,CAWSWNTEAFF,TGTGCCTGGAGCTGGAACACTGAAGCTTTCTTT
TRBJ2-3,TRBV6-5,TRBD2,few,13,CATKRGGPDTQYF,TGTGCCACCAAGCGGGGGGGTCCCGATACGCAGTATTTT
TRBJ1-2,TRBV6-5,TRBD1,.,12,CATSSTGDGYTF,TGTGCCACCTCCTCCACAGGGGATGGCTACACCTTC
TRBJ2-7,TRBV11-2,TRBD2,.,15,CASSLGRGGGYEQYF,TGTGCCAGCAGCTTAGGGCGGGGGGGCGGTTACGAGCAGTACTTC
TRBJ2-1,TRBV6-5,TRBD2,.,16,CASSYSSIAGDNEQFF,TGTGCCAGCAGTTACTCTTCGATAGCGGGGGACAATGAGCAGTTCTTC
TRBJ1-1,TRBV28,.,.,16,CASESLGGGRGTEAFF,TGTGCCAGCGAATCCCTCGGGGGGGGGCGCGGAACTGAAGCTTTCTTT
TRBJ1-5,TRBV6-6,.,.,15,CASILRPGFNQPQHF,TGTGCCAGCATTCTCCGACCAGGATTCAATCAGCCCCAGCATTTT
TRBJ1-2,TRBV29-1,TRBD1,.,12,CSGEGARGGYTF,TGCAGCGGAGAGGGGGCTCGAGGTGGCTACACCTTC
TRBJ2-7,TRBV28,TRBD1,.,14,CASSLYRGPYEQYF,TGTGCCAGCAGTTTGTACAGGGGGCCCTACGAGCAGTACTTC
TRBJ1-5,TRBV7-9,TRBD1,.,14,CASSSTGGGQPQHF,TGTGCCAGCAGCTCAACAGGGGGCGGACAGCCCCAGCATTTT
TRBJ1-1,TRBV27,.,few,11,CASSRGNGAFF,TGTGCCAGCAGTAGGGGGAATGGAGCTTTCTTT
TRBJ2-3,TRBV10-3,TRBD1,.,14,CAIREGQGTDTQYF,TGTGCCATCAGGGAGGGACAGGGCACAGATACGCAGTATTTT
TRBJ2-3,TRBV30,.,.,12,CAWSAAGDTQYF,TGTGCCTGGAGTGCGGCGGGGGATACGCAGTATTTT
TRBJ1-1,TRBV28,.,few,13,CASSLLGNTEAFF,TGTGCCAGCAGCCTCCTCGGGAACACTGAAGCTTTCTTT
TRBJ2-7,TRBV6-6,TRBD2,.,14,CASLELSGSYEQYF,TGTGCCAGCCTGGAGCTTAGCGGGAGTTACGAGCAGTACTTC
TRBJ2-7,TRBV29-1,.,.,11,CSVDRGHEQYF,TGCAGCGTTGACAGGGGACACGAGCAGTACTTC